Below, 21 T cell receptor beta chains from the same sample are listed, as sequenced in a study of shared clonotypes between healthy human individuals. The repertoire was sequenced with immunoSEQ multiplex PCR; TCRdb's copy has only in-frame clones and lacks some. The sample carries around 1,000,000 clones, 60% to 80% recorded once. Sequencing was carried out using memory CD4+ T cells from PBMCs. Sample subset: CD45RA-negative fraction. The receptor source for this set is a young man in good health. Some clones in this sample may be carry-over from other donors' samples.

This clone was counted between two and nine times. The genes are TRBV7-8 and TRBJ2-7; D may be TRBD2 (7 bases). CDR3 size: 17 residues. The germline V and J ends were trimmed by 5 bases and 5 bases, with 25 bases remaining between them. Germline V gene data show CDR1 as SGHVS and CDR2 as FQNEAQ. The CDR3 nucleotides are TGTGCCAGCAGCGGGTTGTGGAGGGGCGGGGGCAGCGACGAGCAGTACTTC. It is translated as CASSGLWRGGGSDEQYF.

The gene calls are TRBV5-5 and TRBJ1-4; TRBD1 agrees at 7 bases. J was trimmed by 5 bases and V by 3 bases; bases with no gene match: 7. CDR3 length equals 15 residues. CDR1 is SGHKS and CDR2 is YYEKEE in the germline V gene (reference sequence). The CDR3 DNA reads TGTGCCAGCAGCTCCCGACAGGGTATAAATGAAAAACTGTTTTTT. Translated, it gives CASSSRQGINEKLFF. Based on the CDR3 plus reference TRBV5-5 and TRBJ1-4, the full variable domain is DAGVTQSPTHLIKTRGQQVTLRCSPISGHKSVSWYQQVLGQGPQFIFQYYEKEERGRGNFPDRFSARQFPNYSSELNVNALLLGDSALYLCASSSRQGINEKLFFGSGTQLSVL.

This chain joins TRBV2 and TRBJ2-3, with D possibly TRBD1 on 5 matching bases. The CDR3 is 14 residues long. The germline V gene has CDR1 SNHLY and CDR2 FYNNEI. V was pared by 2 bases and J by 5 bases, with 11 bases between. CDR3 sequence: CASSEQGRRDTQYF. CDR3 coding DNA: TGTGCCAGCAGTGAACAGGGAAGGAGAGATACGCAGTATTTT.

This clone was seen just once. This rearrangement joins TRBV9 to TRBJ2-1; no clear D. Germline loops: CDR1 SGDLS, CDR2 YYNGEE. This CDR3 contains 15 residues. V lost 0 bases and J lost 6, with 13 bases in between. Here the CDR3 DNA reads TGTGCCAGCAGCGTAGGTGATCAAACGGTCAATGAGCAGTTCTTC. Translated, it gives CASSVGDQTVNEQFF.

The V gene is TRBV27, the J gene TRBJ2-7, with D possibly TRBD2 on 7 matching bases. The CDR3 covers 16 residues. V shed 4 bases and J shed 5 bases, with 21 bases lying between them. Germline V CDR1 and CDR2: MNHEY, SMNVEV (reference sequence). In nucleotides, the CDR3 is TGTGCCAGCAGTTCTCTCTCGACCAAGGGGGGGAACGAGCAGTACTTC. This gives the protein CASSSLSTKGGNEQYF.

The V and J genes are TRBV18 and TRBJ2-1, with D perhaps being TRBD1 or TRBD2 (6 bases each). The V gene's germline CDR1 is KGHSH and CDR2 LQKENI. The CDR3 length is 18 residues. Trimming shortened V by 6 bases and J by 0 bases, and 21 bases separated the two germline ends. CDR3 DNA: TGTGCCAGCTCCCCAAGTCCGGGGGCCGTAAGCTCCTACAATGAGCAGTTCTTC. Translated: CASSPSPGAVSSYNEQFF.

For this clone: Other DNA sequences from this sample encode an identical CDR3 as well. The chain has TRBV28 and TRBJ1-2; D not certain. The CDR3 has 12 amino acids. Germline V gene data show CDR1 as MDHEN and CDR2 as SYDVKM. V was trimmed by 1 base and J by 1 base, leaving 1 base between them. The CDR3 protein is CASSLFNYGYTF. DNA of the CDR3: TGTGCCAGCAGTTTATTTAACTATGGCTACACCTTC.

This clone was counted between two and nine times. Here the CDR3 DNA reads TGTGCCAGCAGCTTATCGGGAAGCACTGAAGCTTTCTTT. Translated, it gives CASSLSGSTEAFF. This chain links TRBV7-9 with TRBJ1-1; D unresolved. The V end lost 2 bases, the J end lost 4 bases, and 8 bases lay between the germline ends. CDR3 length: 13 amino acids. CDR1 and CDR2 (germline): SEHNR, FQNEAQ (reference sequence).

This clone was seen a single time. The chain joins TRBV19 to TRBJ2-3; TRBD2 matches at 10 bases. The CDR3 sequence is 17 residues long. CDR1 is LNHDA, CDR2 SQIVND, per germline (reference sequence). Germline trimming cut 8 bases from V and 4 bases from J; bases unmatched to any gene: 15. The CDR3 region has the DNA TGTGCCAGTGGTCAGACTAGCGGGTATAAGATGGCAGATACGCAGTATTTT. It codes for CASGQTSGYKMADTQYF.

This clone appeared once. The chain has TRBV5-1 and TRBJ2-6, with TRBD1 matching over 7 bases. This CDR3 is 16 amino acids long. V gave up 7 bases and J gave up 0 bases; unmatched junction bases: 7. Germline values: CDR1 SGHRS, CDR2 YFSETQ. The CDR3 DNA sequence: TGCGCCAGCGAACAGGGGCCGAGCTCTGGGGCCAACGTCCTGACTTTC. Amino acid sequence: CASEQGPSSGANVLTF.

This CDR3 is CASSREGGYTF. The DNA of the CDR3 is TGCGCCAGCAGCAGGGAGGGTGGCTACACCTTC. V is TRBV5-1 and J is TRBJ1-2; D gene uncertain. The CDR3 is 11 amino acids. Germline values: CDR1 SGHRS, CDR2 YFSETQ. Trimming shortened V by 4 bases and J by 7 bases, and 8 bases separated the two germline ends.

The rearrangement uses TRBV5-1 and TRBJ1-3, with 10 bases aligning to TRBD1. The germline gives CDR1 SGHRS, CDR2 YFSETQ. The CDR3 contains 15 residues. The V gene end was trimmed by 4 bases and the J gene end by 6 bases; junction bases not matched to a gene: 7. The CDR3 loop is CASSPRQGAENTIYF. For the CDR3, the DNA is TGCGCCAGCAGCCCCCGACAGGGGGCGGAAAACACCATATATTTT.

V is TRBV9 and J is TRBJ2-1, with 14 positions matching TRBD2. The CDR3 covers 18 residues. Germline CDR1 is SGDLS and CDR2 is YYNGEE. The J segment lost 2 bases and the V segment lost 4 bases, leaving 8 bases of the junction unmatched. This CDR3 is CASSLRTSGRQAYNEQFF. CDR3 bases: TGTGCCAGCAGCCTAAGGACTAGCGGGAGGCAAGCCTACAATGAGCAGTTCTTC.

V gene TRBV10-3 combines with J gene TRBJ1-1; no reliable D call. The CDR3 has 13 amino acids. The germline V and J ends were trimmed by 6 bases and 1 base, with 9 bases remaining between them. Germline CDR1 reads ENHRY; CDR2 reads SYGVKD. CDR3 amino acids: CAISSIPNTEAFF. In nucleotides, the CDR3 is TGTGCCATCAGCTCGATACCGAACACTGAAGCTTTCTTT.

The chain uses TRBV28 and TRBJ2-7; D gene unclear. This CDR3 has 13 amino acids. Germline V gives CDR1 MDHEN, CDR2 SYDVKM. Trimming removed 5 bases from V and 0 bases from J, with 8 bases in between. CDR3 amino acids: CASSQTSSYEQYF. CDR3 sequence (DNA): TGTGCCAGCAGTCAAACGAGCTCCTACGAGCAGTACTTC.

The CDR3 protein is CASSIGTGGDEQYF. CDR3 nucleotides: TGTGCCAGTAGTATCGGGACAGGGGGCGACGAGCAGTACTTC. The chain has TRBV19 and TRBJ2-7; 12 bases map to TRBD1. CDR3 length: 14 residues. Germline CDR1 LNHDA, CDR2 SQIVND (reference sequence). Unmatched junction bases numbered 2, after V lost 3 bases and J lost 5 bases.

V gene TRBV9 combines with J gene TRBJ2-3; D gene ambiguous. The V end was cut by 3 bases, the J end by 8 bases, with 10 bases between. Germline V gene lookup returns CDR1 SGDLS and CDR2 YYNGEE. The CDR3 has 12 amino acids. CDR3 loop: CASSAERGTQYF. CDR3 DNA: TGTGCCAGCAGCGCAGAGAGAGGTACGCAGTATTTT.

Many counts were recorded for this clone. The same CDR3 can be traced to other DNA sequences in this sample. The chain combines TRBV29-1 with TRBJ1-1; tentatively, D is TRBD1 (6 bases). Germline assignment: CDR1 SQVTM and CDR2 ANQGSEA. The CDR3 runs to 12 residues. Trimming stripped 2 bases from V and 5 bases from J, with 9 bases between. The CDR3 loop is CSVEKGGTEAFF. The CDR3 DNA reads as TGCAGCGTTGAAAAGGGGGGAACTGAAGCTTTCTTT. Drawing the rest from reference TRBV29-1 and TRBJ1-1, the complete variable domain is SAVISQKPSRDICQRGTSLTIQCQVDSQVTMMFWYRQQPGQSLTLIATANQGSEATYESGFVIDKFPISRPNLTFSTLTVSNMSPEDSSIYLCSVEKGGTEAFFGQGTRLTVV.

The chain carries TRBV28 and TRBJ2-3; TRBD2 matches 8 bases. The CDR3 covers 16 residues. Unmatched junction bases numbered 11, after V lost 5 bases and J lost 4 bases. The V gene's germline CDR1 is MDHEN and CDR2 SYDVKM. The CDR3 reads CASSLRGAGGADTQYF. The CDR3 region has the DNA TGTGCCAGCAGTCTCCGGGGGGCGGGAGGAGCAGATACGCAGTATTTT.

The CDR3 DNA reads TGTGCCAGCAGTTTTATTAATAGGGATTCTCAGCCCCAGCATTTT. It specifies CASSFINRDSQPQHF. The chain uses TRBV28 and TRBJ1-5, with unresolved D. V lost 3 bases, J lost 6 bases, and 15 bases lay in between. The CDR3 runs 15 residues. Germline CDR1 and CDR2: MDHEN and SYDVKM.

The gene calls are TRBV10-2 and TRBJ1-2, with D unresolved. The V end was cut by 8 bases, the J end by 6 bases, with 16 bases between. Germline CDR1 is WSHSY and CDR2 is SAAADI. CDR3 length: 13 amino acids. The CDR3 nucleotides read TGCGCCAGCGGTGTCGGAGCCGCCAATGGCTACACCTTC. This translates into CASGVGAANGYTF.